A single sample is the source of the 9 T cell receptor beta chains below, sequenced in a study of spatial heterogeneity in lung cancer. The time point denotes: sample taken at primary tumor resection. Unsorted tumor, nontumor lung tissue or cryopreserved PBMC supplied the whole RNA. Each CDR3 protein gets one entry after TCRdb re-called the 5' RACE reads with MiXCR. Of tens of thousands of distinct CDR3 sequences listed, under 7.5% are singletons. The specimen was PBMCs, collected at surgery. Every receptor here comes from a female donor with early-stage non-small cell lung cancer.

The rearrangement uses TRBV4-3 and TRBJ2-7, with a possible D match to TRBD2 (7 bases). This CDR3 is built from 14 residues. Trimming removed 0 bases at V and 6 bases at J, with 12 bases between. Per the germline V gene, CDR1 is LGHNA and CDR2 is YSLEER. The CDR3: CASSQDFGGREQYF. CDR3 sequence (DNA): TGCGCCAGCAGCCAAGATTTCGGGGGGCGCGAGCAGTACTTC.

This clonotype was seen repeatedly, ten times or more. This chain uses TRBV20-1 with TRBJ2-7, with a possible D match to TRBD2 (5 bases). V lost 6 bases, J lost 6 bases, and 12 bases lay in between. Per germline, CDR1 DFQATT and CDR2 SNEGSKA (reference sequence). The CDR3 totals 11 residues. CDR3 sequence (DNA): TGCAGTGCCCCGAGGGTCGGCGAGCAGTACTTC. As protein: CSAPRVGEQYF.

The chain recombines TRBV7-2 with TRBJ2-1, with TRBD2 matching over 10 bases. Germline V gene data show CDR1 as SGHTA and CDR2 as FQGNSA. The CDR3 covers 16 residues. V lost 0 bases to trimming and J lost 6 bases; unmatched junction nucleotides: 5. CDR3 amino acids: CASSLAPSGGSNEQFF. In nucleotides, the CDR3 is TGTGCCAGCAGCTTAGCCCCTAGCGGGGGTTCCAATGAGCAGTTCTTC.

This clonotype occurred many times. The rearrangement links TRBV2 to TRBJ2-3; D ambiguous. CDR1 is SNHLY, CDR2 FYNNEI, per germline. Trimming left V 2 bases short and J 0 bases short, with 9 bases between. The CDR3 totals 15 residues. The CDR3 DNA is TGTGCCAGCAGTGAATTTCAAGCTAGCACAGATACGCAGTATTTT. Translating gives CASSEFQASTDTQYF.

This clonotype was counted many times. The chain combines TRBV28 with TRBJ1-5, with TRBD1 identical over 8 bases. The CDR3 contains 14 residues. Germline V gene data show CDR1 as MDHEN and CDR2 as SYDVKM. V gave up 5 bases and J gave up 3 bases; unmatched junction bases: 3. CDR3 DNA: TGTGCCAGCAGTCAACAGGGGGACAATCAGCCCCAGCATTTT. This codes for CASSQQGDNQPQHF.

At least ten counts were recorded for this clonotype. This chain uses TRBV5-1 with TRBJ2-2; 11 positions agree with TRBD2. This CDR3 comprises 15 residues. Per germline, CDR1 SGHRS and CDR2 YFSETQ. V lost 4 bases, J lost 9 bases, and 8 bases stayed unmatched. The CDR3 DNA is TGCGCCAGCAGCCCCGCCGGGACTAGCGGCCGGGAGCTGTTTTTT. This gives the protein CASSPAGTSGRELFF.

This chain uses TRBV3-1 with TRBJ2-7; 7 bases map to TRBD1. Germline assignment: CDR1 LGHDT and CDR2 YNNKEL (reference sequence). J lost 2 bases, V lost 1 base, and 5 bases had no gene match. The CDR3 consists of 15 residues. CDR3 sequence reads: CASSQVGTVTYEQYF. The CDR3 DNA is TGTGCCAGCAGCCAAGTTGGGACAGTTACCTACGAGCAGTACTTC.

In its sample, this clonotype was seen many times. The gene calls are TRBV6-2 or TRBV6-3 and TRBJ1-1, with TRBD1 matching over 7 bases. Germline values: CDR1 MNHEY, CDR2 SVGEGT. This CDR3 has 14 amino acids. Trimming at V came to 5 bases and at J to 4 bases, leaving 7 bases not matched to a gene. The CDR3 reads CASSPDRVVTEAFF. CDR3 bases: TGTGCCAGCAGTCCCGACAGGGTTGTCACTGAAGCTTTCTTT.

In its sample, this clonotype was seen many times. The chain links TRBV4-1 to TRBJ1-2; D gene uncertain. Germline V gene sequence: CDR1 MGHRA, CDR2 YSYEKL. The CDR3 sequence is 14 residues long. The V and J ends lost 0 bases and 8 bases respectively, with 13 bases between them. CDR3: CASSQDVTARGYTF. The CDR3 nucleotides are TGCGCCAGCAGCCAAGATGTTACAGCACGGGGCTACACCTTC.